These 29 T cell receptor beta chains originate from one sample sequenced in a study of blood T cell repertoires in COVID-19. TCRdb's copy holds only in-frame clones and misses some; the assay was immunoSEQ multiplex PCR. The data hold some 490,000 clones, with over 75% observed a single time. The sample taken for sequencing was peripheral blood. The receptor source for this set is a human donor in a cohort sampled during active COVID-19.

CDR3 loop: CASSVGVGSEVDTQYF. The CDR3 bases are TGTGCCAGCAGCGTAGGGGTGGGTAGCGAGGTAGATACGCAGTATTTT. The chain combines TRBV9 with TRBJ2-3; TRBD2 is a possible D gene (5 bases). This CDR3 comprises 16 residues. Trimming took 0 bases from V and 5 from J, leaving 16 bases between them. CDR1 SGDLS and CDR2 YYNGEE come from the germline V gene.

In its sample, this clone was seen once. This chain connects TRBV18 to TRBJ2-1, with 12 bases matching TRBD2. CDR3 length equals 16 residues. CDR1 and CDR2 from the germline V gene are KGHSH and LQKENI. The J segment lost 8 bases and the V segment lost 6 bases, leaving 11 bases of the junction unmatched. The CDR3 DNA reads as TGTGCCAGCTCCCCTATTCGGACTAGCGGGACCCATGAGCAGTTCTTC. Its translation is CASSPIRTSGTHEQFF.

The gene calls are TRBV30 and TRBJ2-1; tentative D call: TRBD1 (5 bases). This CDR3 region has 13 residues. Trimming removed 7 bases at V and 7 bases at J, with 17 bases between. Germline CDR1 and CDR2: GTSNPN and SVGIG (reference sequence). This CDR3 reads CASPGPGANEQFF. The CDR3 DNA reads as TGTGCCTCACCGGGCCCTGGGGCGAATGAGCAGTTCTTC. Full variable domain (rest looked up from reference TRBV30 and TRBJ2-1): SQTIHQWPATLVQPVGSPLSLECTVEGTSNPNLYWYRQAAGRGLQLLFYSVGIGQISSEVPQNLSASRPQDRQFILSSKKLLLSDSGFYLCASPGPGANEQFFGPGTRLTVL.

V gene TRBV6-6 combines with J gene TRBJ2-1; 10 bases agree with TRBD1. J lost 3 bases, V lost 5 bases, and 4 bases had no gene match. The germline CDR1 and CDR2 sequences are MNHNY and SVGAGI (reference sequence). The CDR3 loop spans 15 amino acids. CDR3 in DNA: TGTGCCAGCAGTAGACAGGGGGCGAACTACAATGAGCAGTTCTTC. It specifies CASSRQGANYNEQFF.

The chain uses TRBV21-1 and TRBJ1-5. TRBV21-1 is designated a pseudogene. The CDR3 contains 13 residues. This chain's CDR3 is CASSIGSPRAQHF. In DNA, the CDR3 is TGTGCCAGCAGCATAGGGAGCCCTCGGGCCCAGCATTTT.

The chain is built from TRBV5-4 and TRBJ2-3, with 9 bases aligning to TRBD2. Germline lookup yields CDR1 SGHNT and CDR2 YYREEE (reference sequence). The CDR3 consists of 16 residues. Trimming took 4 bases from V and 2 from J; bases not matched to a gene: 8. CDR3 in DNA: TGTGCCAGCAGCCCCCCGAGACTAGCGGCCACAGATACGCAGTATTTT. This translates into CASSPPRLAATDTQYF.

The chain recombines TRBV19 with TRBJ1-1; D perhaps matches TRBD1 (5 bases). Germline loops: CDR1 LNHDA, CDR2 SQIVND (reference sequence). CDR3 length: 12 amino acids. V lost 6 bases to trimming and J lost 7 bases, with 12 bases between them. CDR3 sequence reads: CASSTRQSEAFF. The CDR3 nucleotides are TGTGCCAGTAGCACGCGACAGAGTGAAGCTTTCTTT.

The chain is built from TRBV30 and TRBJ2-5; D might be TRBD1 (8 bases). V lost 2 bases and J lost 4, with 17 bases in between. This CDR3 region has 15 residues. The germline CDR1 and CDR2 sequences are GTSNPN and SVGIG (reference sequence). The CDR3 loop is CAWSRNHRGGETQYF. CDR3 nucleotides: TGTGCCTGGAGTCGGAATCACAGGGGGGGAGAGACCCAGTACTTC.

J is TRBJ1-1 and V is TRBV7-9; D may be TRBD1 (5 bases). Germline V gene sequence: CDR1 SEHNR, CDR2 FQNEAQ (reference sequence). The CDR3 sequence is 14 residues long. Trimming removed 0 bases from V and 5 bases from J, with 10 bases in between. CDR3 DNA sequence: TGTGCCAGCAGCTTAGCAGGGGCGCGGACTGAAGCTTTCTTT. It yields the protein CASSLAGARTEAFF.

The chain carries TRBV5-1 and TRBJ2-7, with TRBD1 identical over 7 bases. The CDR3 length is 15 residues. The V gene end was trimmed by 0 bases and the J gene end by 0 bases; junction bases not matched to a gene: 3. Germline V gene data show CDR1 as SGHRS and CDR2 as YFSETQ. CDR3 bases: TGCGCCAGCAGCTTGGCTGGGACAGTCTCCTACGAGCAGTACTTC. Protein sequence: CASSLAGTVSYEQYF.

This clone was seen only once. The same CDR3 arises from other DNA sequences in this sample as well. This chain connects TRBV15 to TRBJ2-7; 9 bases fit TRBD1. Germline lookup yields CDR1 LNHNV and CDR2 YYDKDF (reference sequence). There are 14 residues in the CDR3. V lost 3 bases and J lost 4; bases outside the gene matches: 4. Here the CDR3 DNA reads TGTGCCACCAGCAGGGGACAGGGTCCATACGAGCAGTACTTC. Translated: CATSRGQGPYEQYF.

The genes are TRBV28 and TRBJ1-5; TRBD1 matches at 7 bases. Germline-derived CDR1 and CDR2 are MDHEN and SYDVKM. Trimming cost V 4 bases and J 7 bases; bases outside gene matches: 13. The CDR3 length is 16 residues. The DNA of the CDR3 is TGTGCCAGCAGTTATCTCTACCGGGACAGCGGCCAGCCCCAGCATTTT. It is translated as CASSYLYRDSGQPQHF.

This clone was counted a single time. The rearrangement links TRBV7-8 to TRBJ2-5; 7 nucleotides match TRBD2. Germline V lookup: CDR1 SGHVS, CDR2 FQNEAQ. There are 16 residues in the CDR3. The V gene end was trimmed by 7 bases and the J gene end by 5 bases; junction bases not matched to a gene: 16. The CDR3 sequence: CASTKTRRGEGETQYF. For the CDR3, the DNA is TGTGCCAGCACCAAGACGCGGCGAGGGGAGGGGGAGACCCAGTACTTC.

In DNA, the CDR3 is TGTGCCAGCAGCCCAACAGGGTTTAACAATCAGCCCCAGCATTTT. Its protein is CASSPTGFNNQPQHF. V usage is TRBV7-2 and J usage is TRBJ1-5, with D perhaps TRBD1 (6 bases). Trimming pared 5 bases from V and 3 bases from J, leaving 14 bases between. The CDR3 is 15 residues long. Germline V gene lookup returns CDR1 SGHTA and CDR2 FQGNSA.

The chain recombines TRBV19 with TRBJ2-1, with 9 bases lining up with TRBD1. This CDR3 has 15 residues. Trimming removed 5 bases from V and 3 bases from J; junction bases left unmatched: 5. Germline V gene data show CDR1 as LNHDA and CDR2 as SQIVND (reference sequence). The CDR3 protein is CASSFLTGGYNEQFF. The CDR3 DNA is TGTGCCAGTAGTTTTCTGACAGGGGGCTACAATGAGCAGTTCTTC.

This clone showed up just a few times. V gene TRBV9 combines with J gene TRBJ2-7; 7 positions agree with TRBD1. J gave up 2 bases and V 4 bases, and 18 bases lay outside the gene matches. The germline V gene has CDR1 SGDLS and CDR2 YYNGEE. The CDR3 contains 18 residues. The CDR3 loop is CASSPEGAQATPPYEQYF. The DNA for the CDR3 is TGTGCCAGCAGCCCAGAGGGGGCGCAGGCTACCCCCCCCTACGAGCAGTACTTC.

This chain connects TRBV30 to TRBJ2-5, with a possible D match to TRBD1 (6 bases). The ends were cut back, 1 base at V and 2 bases at J, with 8 bases in the middle. Germline values: CDR1 GTSNPN, CDR2 SVGIG (reference sequence). The length of the CDR3 is 13 residues. CDR3 sequence reads: CAWSEQGQETQYF. DNA for the CDR3: TGTGCCTGGAGTGAACAGGGACAAGAGACCCAGTACTTC.

The J gene is TRBJ2-3, the V gene TRBV19, with a tentative D call TRBD2 (6 bases). V was trimmed by 2 bases and J by 6 bases, leaving 9 bases between them. The CDR3 contains 13 residues. Looked up from germline, CDR1 is LNHDA and CDR2 is SQIVND (reference sequence). The chain's CDR3 is CASSILATDTQYF. For the CDR3, the DNA is TGTGCCAGTAGTATACTAGCGACGGATACGCAGTATTTT.

This clone was counted only a few times. The chain links TRBV19 to TRBJ2-1; 7 bases fit TRBD2. Germline lookup yields CDR1 LNHDA and CDR2 SQIVND (reference sequence). Losses at the gene ends were 7 bases for V and 2 bases for J; bases not matched to a gene: 8. The CDR3 has 15 residues. CDR3 DNA sequence: TGTGCCAGTACCCAGGGAGGGATAACCTACAATGAGCAGTTCTTC. This encodes CASTQGGITYNEQFF.

Points on this clone: The junction departs from the called germline gene at one end, perhaps through a read error. V usage is TRBV7-3 and J usage is TRBJ1-2; perhaps TRBD1 as D (5 bases). CDR1 and CDR2 (germline): SGHTA, FQGTGA. The CDR3 has 14 residues. The CDR3 nucleotides read TGTGCCAGCAGCCCAAGTCGGGGGTCCTATGTCTACACCTTC. It codes for CASSPSRGSYVYTF.

V usage is TRBV29-1 and J usage is TRBJ2-2; weak D call: TRBD1 (5 bases). The CDR3 has 13 amino acids. Germline assignment: CDR1 SQVTM and CDR2 ANQGSEA. V was shortened by 1 base and J by 6 bases, with 9 bases between the two germline ends. CDR3 amino acids: CSVEVGVAGELFF. The CDR3 DNA follows: TGCAGCGTTGAAGTAGGGGTAGCCGGGGAGCTGTTTTTT.

The chain links TRBV30 to TRBJ1-5, with D unclear. This CDR3 spans 14 amino acids. In germline, CDR1 is GTSNPN, CDR2 SVGIG (reference sequence). Trimming took 3 bases from V and 0 from J, leaving 9 bases between them. CDR3 sequence: CAWRMGYSNQPQHF. The CDR3 nucleotides are TGTGCCTGGAGGATGGGCTATAGCAATCAGCCCCAGCATTTT.

The genes are TRBV28 and TRBJ2-3; 8 bases align to TRBD2. This CDR3 is 15 amino acids long. J was trimmed by 4 bases and V by 7 bases; bases with no gene match: 10. Germline assignment: CDR1 MDHEN and CDR2 SYDVKM. This CDR3 is CASTVTAGGPDTQYF. CDR3 nucleotides: TGTGCCAGCACCGTAACTGCGGGGGGCCCAGATACGCAGTATTTT.

V gene TRBV3-1 (or the pseudogene TRBV3-2) combines with J gene TRBJ2-7, with no clear D. This CDR3 has 11 amino acids. Between the trimmed V and J ends, which lost 1 base and 7 bases, there was a span of 5 bases. The germline V gene has CDR1 LGHDT and CDR2 YNNKEL (reference sequence). CDR3 coding DNA: TGTGCCAGCAGCCAAGGGCGGGAGCAGTACTTC. This translates into CASSQGREQYF.

The chain uses TRBV7-2 and TRBJ2-7; 8 bases fit TRBD2. There are 14 residues in the CDR3. Per the germline V gene, CDR1 is SGHTA and CDR2 is FQGNSA. V lost 6 bases and J lost 5; bases outside the gene matches: 9. CDR3 DNA sequence: TGTGCCAGCAGGGCCAGTAGCGGGACACACGAGCAGTACTTC. It encodes CASRASSGTHEQYF.

J is TRBJ2-2 and V is TRBV5-1; TRBD1 matches 7 bases. CDR1 and CDR2 from the germline V gene are SGHRS and YFSETQ. There are 15 residues in the CDR3. With 0 bases clipped from V and 4 bases from J, the junction kept 3 bases outside the gene matches. CDR3 DNA sequence: TGCGCCAGCAGCTTGGAGGGGGCGGGCACCGGGGAGCTGTTTTTT. Amino acid sequence: CASSLEGAGTGELFF.

The chain recombines TRBV28 with TRBJ1-2; no definite D call. V lost 4 bases and J 2 bases, leaving 14 bases between the germline ends. The CDR3 covers 15 residues. The germline V gene encodes CDR1 MDHEN and CDR2 SYDVKM. In DNA, the CDR3 is TGTGCCAGCAGTTCACGCCCAGGCTTGAACTATGGCTACACCTTC. It yields the protein CASSSRPGLNYGYTF.

CDR3 sequence (DNA): TGCGCCAGCAGCCAAGAGGGACTAGCGGGCCTCACAGATACGCAGTATTTT. Translating gives CASSQEGLAGLTDTQYF. V usage is TRBV4-1 and J usage is TRBJ2-3; TRBD2 aligns across 12 bases. Germline V gene lookup returns CDR1 MGHRA and CDR2 YSYEKL. The ends lost 0 bases at V and 2 bases at J; junction bases unmatched: 3. This CDR3 is built from 17 residues.

This clone was detected only once. The V gene is TRBV5-6, the J gene TRBJ2-7; 8 nucleotides align to TRBD1. J was trimmed by 2 bases and V by 1 base; bases with no gene match: 2. The CDR3 loop spans 14 amino acids. From germline, CDR1 is SGHDT and CDR2 YYEEEE. CDR3 nucleotide sequence: TGTGCCAGCAGCTTGCAGGGGGCGGCCTACGAGCAGTACTTC. Its protein is CASSLQGAAYEQYF.